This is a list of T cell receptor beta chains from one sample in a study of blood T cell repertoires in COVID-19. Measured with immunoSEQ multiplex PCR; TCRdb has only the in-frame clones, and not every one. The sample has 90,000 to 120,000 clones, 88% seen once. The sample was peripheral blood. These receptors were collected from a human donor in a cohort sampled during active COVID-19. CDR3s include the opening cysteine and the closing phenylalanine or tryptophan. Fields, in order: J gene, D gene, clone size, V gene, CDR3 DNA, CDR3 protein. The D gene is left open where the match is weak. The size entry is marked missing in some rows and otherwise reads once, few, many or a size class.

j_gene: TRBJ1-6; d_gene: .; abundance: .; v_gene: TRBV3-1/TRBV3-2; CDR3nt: TGTGCCAGCACCAGGGGCGGTGGAAATTCACCCCTCCACTTT; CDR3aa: CASTRGGGNSPLHF
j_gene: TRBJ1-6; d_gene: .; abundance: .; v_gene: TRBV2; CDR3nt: TGTGCCAGCAGTGATCAGGGGTCTCCGTATAATTCACCCCTCCACTTT; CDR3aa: CASSDQGSPYNSPLHF
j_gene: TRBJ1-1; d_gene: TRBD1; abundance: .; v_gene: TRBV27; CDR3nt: TGTGCCAGCAGTCCCCCCGGGACAGGGAGGCCTGAAGCTTTCTTT; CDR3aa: CASSPPGTGRPEAFF
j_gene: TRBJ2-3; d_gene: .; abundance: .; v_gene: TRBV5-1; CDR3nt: TGCGCCAGCAGCTTGGGGCGGGGTCATTCGGGGCTCACAGATACGCAGTATTTT; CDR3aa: CASSLGRGHSGLTDTQYF
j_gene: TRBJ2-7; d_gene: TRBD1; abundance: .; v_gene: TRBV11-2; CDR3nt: TGTGCCAGCAGCCCCGGGACAGGGACCTACGAGCAGTACTTC; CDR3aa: CASSPGTGTYEQYF
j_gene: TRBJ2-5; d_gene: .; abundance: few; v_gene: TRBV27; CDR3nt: TGTGCCAGCAGTTGGGTTTCCAGGAGGGAGACCCAGTACTTC; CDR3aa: CASSWVSRRETQYF
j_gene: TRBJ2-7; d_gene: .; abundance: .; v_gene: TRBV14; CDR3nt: TGTGCCAGCAGCCAGCTCGAGGCAGTGTCCTACGAGCAGTACTTC; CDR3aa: CASSQLEAVSYEQYF
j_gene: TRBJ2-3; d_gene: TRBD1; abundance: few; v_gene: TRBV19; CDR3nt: TGTGCCAGTAGTCGACAGGGATCAGATACGCAGTATTTT; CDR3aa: CASSRQGSDTQYF
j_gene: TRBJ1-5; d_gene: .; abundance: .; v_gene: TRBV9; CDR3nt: TGTGCCAGCAGCGGGGAGGGGCCAAACGGGGGGTATCAGCCCCAGCATTTT; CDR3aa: CASSGEGPNGGYQPQHF
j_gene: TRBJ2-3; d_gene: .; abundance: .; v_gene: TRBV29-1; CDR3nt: TGCAGCGCCGCCGGACAGAGCGGCACAGATACGCAGTATTTT; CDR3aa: CSAAGQSGTDTQYF
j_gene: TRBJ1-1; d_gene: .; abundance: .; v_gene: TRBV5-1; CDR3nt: TGCGCCAGCAGCTTGGCCCCGGGTCTGGACACTGAAGCTTTCTTT; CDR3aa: CASSLAPGLDTEAFF
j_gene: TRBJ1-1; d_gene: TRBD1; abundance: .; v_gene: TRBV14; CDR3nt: TGTGCCAGCAGCCCAAGAAGGGACAGCGAAGCTTTCTTT; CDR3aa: CASSPRRDSEAFF
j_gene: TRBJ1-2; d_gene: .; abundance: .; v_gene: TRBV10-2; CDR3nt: TGCGCCAGCAGTCCGGACAAAAACTATGGCTACACCTTC; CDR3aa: CASSPDKNYGYTF
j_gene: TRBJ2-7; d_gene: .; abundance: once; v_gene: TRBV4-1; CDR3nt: TGCGCCAGCAGCCAGACAGTTTCCTACGAGCAGTACTTC; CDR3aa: CASSQTVSYEQYF
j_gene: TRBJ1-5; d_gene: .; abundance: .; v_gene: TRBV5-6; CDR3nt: TGTGCCAGCAGCTTGGCTTGGCAGGGAAATCAGCCCCAGCATTTT; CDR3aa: CASSLAWQGNQPQHF
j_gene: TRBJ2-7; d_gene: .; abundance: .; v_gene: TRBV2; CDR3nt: TGTGCCAGCAGTCTCTCCTACGAGCAGTACTTC; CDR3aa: CASSLSYEQYF
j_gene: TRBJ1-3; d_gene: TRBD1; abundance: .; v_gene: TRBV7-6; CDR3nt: TGTGCCAGCAGCGCCCCCGGGACAGCACATTATTTT; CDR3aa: CASSAPGTAHYF
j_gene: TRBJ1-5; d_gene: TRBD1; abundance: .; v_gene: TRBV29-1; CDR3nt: TGCAGCGCGGGACAGGGAAATCAGCCCCAGCATTTT; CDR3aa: CSAGQGNQPQHF
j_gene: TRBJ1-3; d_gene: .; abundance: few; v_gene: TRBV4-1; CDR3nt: TGCGCCAGCCGGGGATTTGACTCTGGAAACACCATATATTTT; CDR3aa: CASRGFDSGNTIYF
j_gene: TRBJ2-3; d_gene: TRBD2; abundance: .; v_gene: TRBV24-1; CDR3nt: TGTGCCACCAGTGGCCCGACTAGCGGGGGGGCCAAAGGAGGCACAGATACGCAGTATTTT; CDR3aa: CATSGPTSGGAKGGTDTQYF
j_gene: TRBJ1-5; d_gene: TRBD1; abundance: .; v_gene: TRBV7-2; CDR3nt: TGTGCCAGCAGTTCAAGGACAGGCCGTAATCAGCCCCAGCATTTT; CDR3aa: CASSSRTGRNQPQHF
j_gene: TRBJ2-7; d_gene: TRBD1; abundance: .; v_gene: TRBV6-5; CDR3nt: TGTGCCAGCAGTAAGGGACAGGGCGTCTACGAGCAGTACTTC; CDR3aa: CASSKGQGVYEQYF
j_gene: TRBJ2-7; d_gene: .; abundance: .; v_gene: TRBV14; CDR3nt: TGTGCCAGCAGCCACCAGGGGTACGAGCAGTACTTC; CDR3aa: CASSHQGYEQYF
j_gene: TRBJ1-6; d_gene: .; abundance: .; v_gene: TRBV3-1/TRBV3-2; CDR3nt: TGTGCCAGCAGCCAAGATCAGGGGACCTGGAGTAATTCACCCCTCCACTTT; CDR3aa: CASSQDQGTWSNSPLHF
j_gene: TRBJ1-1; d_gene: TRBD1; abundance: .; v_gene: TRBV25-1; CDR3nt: TGTGCCAGCAGTGGGGGACAGGGGCGGACTGAAGCTTTCTTT; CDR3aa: CASSGGQGRTEAFF
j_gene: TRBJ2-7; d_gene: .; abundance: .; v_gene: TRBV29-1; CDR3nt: TGCAGCGGTGGAACAGGGCCTTACGAGCAGTACTTC; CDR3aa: CSGGTGPYEQYF
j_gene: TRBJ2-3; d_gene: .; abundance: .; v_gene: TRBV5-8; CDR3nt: TGTGCCAGCAGCTTTGGGGGGAGCCGGAGTGATACGCAGTATTTT; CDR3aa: CASSFGGSRSDTQYF
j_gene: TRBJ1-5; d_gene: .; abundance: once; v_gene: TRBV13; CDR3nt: TGTGCCAGCAGCCGAGGCAATCAGCCCCAGCATTTT; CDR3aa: CASSRGNQPQHF
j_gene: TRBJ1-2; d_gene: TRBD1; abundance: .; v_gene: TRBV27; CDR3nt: TGTGCCAGCAGTTTGTACAGGGGCCCTAACTATGGCTACACCTTC; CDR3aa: CASSLYRGPNYGYTF
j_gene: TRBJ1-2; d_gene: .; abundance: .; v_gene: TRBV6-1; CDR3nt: TGTGCCAGCAGTGAAGCGCTCGGACTGGGCTATGGCTACACCTTC; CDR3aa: CASSEALGLGYGYTF
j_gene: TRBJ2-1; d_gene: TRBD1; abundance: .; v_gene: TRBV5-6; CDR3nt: TGTGCCAGCAGCGGCGACAGGGTGCCCTACAATGAGCAGTTCTTC; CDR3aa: CASSGDRVPYNEQFF
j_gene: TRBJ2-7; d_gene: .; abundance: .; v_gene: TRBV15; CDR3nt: TGTGCCACCAGCAGAGAGACAGTTGGTACGCAGTACTTC; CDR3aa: CATSRETVGTQYF
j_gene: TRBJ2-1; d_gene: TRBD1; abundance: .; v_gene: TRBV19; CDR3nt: TGTGCCAGTAGTATCCCAGGGGGCGTATGGAATGAGCAGTTCTTC; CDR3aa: CASSIPGGVWNEQFF
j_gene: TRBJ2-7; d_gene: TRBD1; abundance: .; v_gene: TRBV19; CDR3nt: TGTGCCAGTAGTACGCAAACAGGGGTGGGGGCCTACGAGCAGTACTTC; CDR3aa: CASSTQTGVGAYEQYF
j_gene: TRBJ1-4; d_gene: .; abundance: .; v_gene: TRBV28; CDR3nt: TGTGCCAGCAGTTTAAGCAGGGCCCCAAGGGAAAAACTGTTTTTT; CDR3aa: CASSLSRAPREKLFF
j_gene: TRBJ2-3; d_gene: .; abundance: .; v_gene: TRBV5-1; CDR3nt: TGCGCCAGCAGCCAGGACAGAAACACAGATACGCAGTATTTT; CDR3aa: CASSQDRNTDTQYF
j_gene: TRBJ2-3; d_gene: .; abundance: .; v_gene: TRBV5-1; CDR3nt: TGCGCCAGCAGCTTAAGTTGGGCTGAAACAGATACGCAGTATTTT; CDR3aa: CASSLSWAETDTQYF
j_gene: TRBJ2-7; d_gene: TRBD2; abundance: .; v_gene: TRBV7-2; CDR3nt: TGTGCCAGCAGCTTCTTTCGCGGGGGGGCCTACGAGCAGTACTTC; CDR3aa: CASSFFRGGAYEQYF
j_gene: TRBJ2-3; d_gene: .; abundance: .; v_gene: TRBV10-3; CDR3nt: TGTGCCACCGGAACAGGGAACACAGATACGCAGTATTTT; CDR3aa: CATGTGNTDTQYF
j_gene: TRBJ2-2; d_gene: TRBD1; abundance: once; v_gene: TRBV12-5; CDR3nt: TGTGCTAGTGGTTTGACCCTGGACAGGGCCACCGGGGAGCTGTTTTTT; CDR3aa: CASGLTLDRATGELFF
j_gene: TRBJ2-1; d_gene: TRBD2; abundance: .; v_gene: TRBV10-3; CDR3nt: TGTGCCATCAGTGGAGTAAGCGGCACCTCAGCTGGGGTGTCTAGCGGGATTAACAATGAGCAGTTCTTC; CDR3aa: CAISGVSGTSAGVSSGINNEQFF